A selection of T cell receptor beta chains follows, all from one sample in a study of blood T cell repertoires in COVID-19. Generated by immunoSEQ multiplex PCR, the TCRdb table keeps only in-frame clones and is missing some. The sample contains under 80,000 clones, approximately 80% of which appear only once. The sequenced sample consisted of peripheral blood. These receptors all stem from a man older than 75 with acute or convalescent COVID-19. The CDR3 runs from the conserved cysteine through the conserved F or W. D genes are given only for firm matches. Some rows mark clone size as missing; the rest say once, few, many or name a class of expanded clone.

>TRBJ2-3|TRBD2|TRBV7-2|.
CASSTGTSGIHTDTQYF
TGTGCCAGCAGCACCGGGACTAGCGGGATACACACAGATACGCAGTATTTT
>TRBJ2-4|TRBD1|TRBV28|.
CASSFGQGAYIQYF
TGTGCCAGCAGTTTCGGGCAGGGGGCCTACATTCAGTACTTC
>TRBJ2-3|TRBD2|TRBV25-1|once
CASMTSLADTQYF
TGTGCCAGCATGACTAGCCTAGCAGATACGCAGTATTTT
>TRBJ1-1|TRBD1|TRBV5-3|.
CARSLATGGMNTEAFF
TGTGCCAGAAGCTTGGCCACAGGGGGAATGAACACTGAAGCTTTCTTT
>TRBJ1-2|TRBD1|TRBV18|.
CASSPPHGDRGNYGYTF
TGTGCCAGCTCACCACCGCACGGGGACAGGGGTAACTATGGCTACACCTTC
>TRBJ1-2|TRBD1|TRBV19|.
CASNRDRGGYTF
TGTGCCAGTAACCGGGACAGGGGAGGCTACACCTTC
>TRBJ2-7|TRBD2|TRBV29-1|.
CSVGLAGYEQYF
TGCAGCGTCGGACTAGCGGGCTACGAGCAGTACTTC
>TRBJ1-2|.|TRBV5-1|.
CASSFDSYGYTF
TGCGCCAGCAGCTTTGACAGCTATGGCTACACCTTC
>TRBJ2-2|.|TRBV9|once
CASSVGGTQGRELFF
TGTGCCAGCAGCGTAGGAGGGACTCAGGGTAGGGAGCTGTTTTTT
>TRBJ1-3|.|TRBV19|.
CATTGSGNTIYF
TGTGCCACAACAGGGTCCGGAAACACCATATATTTT
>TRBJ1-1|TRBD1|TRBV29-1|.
CSTRDRANTEAFF
TGCAGCACCCGGGACAGGGCCAATACTGAAGCTTTCTTT
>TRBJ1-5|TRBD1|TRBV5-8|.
CASSSGTGGNYQPQHF
TGTGCCAGCAGCTCCGGGACAGGGGGCAACTATCAGCCCCAGCATTTT